This T cell receptor (beta chain) derives from a study of cytomegalovirus exposure and HLA in healthy donors. On the study more broadly: Approximately 180 million T cells yielded over 90 million unique TCR beta sequences in earlier analysis.

As to this clone: Its antigen is unknown.

This CDR3 has 18 residues. CDR1 is SGDLS and CDR2 is YYNGEE in the germline V gene. V was pared by 0 bases and J by 0 bases, with 13 bases between. Study findings and constraints: Across donors, presence/absence analyses took sequencing depth to be roughly uniform. TCR beta sequences numbering roughly 18,000 were associated with HLA alleles at 0.05 false discovery rate in a later analysis. A later analysis linked a missense DCLRE1C variant to TCR beta V- and J-gene trimming.

The PCR employed 60 Vbeta primers together with 13 Jbeta primers. Only in-frame clones appear in the TCRdb table, and some are missing; sequencing was by immunoSEQ multiplex PCR. The sample has about 150,000 clones, over 60% seen once. The receptor was isolated from a woman in her forties in good health and CMV-seronegative. V gene TRBV9 combines with J gene TRBJ2-6, with D perhaps matching TRBD1 (6 bases). The material sequenced was PBMCs. The CDR3: CASSVAGQPSSGANVLTF. In DNA, the CDR3 is TGTGCCAGCAGCGTAGCTGGACAGCCAAGCTCTGGGGCCAACGTCCTGACTTTC.